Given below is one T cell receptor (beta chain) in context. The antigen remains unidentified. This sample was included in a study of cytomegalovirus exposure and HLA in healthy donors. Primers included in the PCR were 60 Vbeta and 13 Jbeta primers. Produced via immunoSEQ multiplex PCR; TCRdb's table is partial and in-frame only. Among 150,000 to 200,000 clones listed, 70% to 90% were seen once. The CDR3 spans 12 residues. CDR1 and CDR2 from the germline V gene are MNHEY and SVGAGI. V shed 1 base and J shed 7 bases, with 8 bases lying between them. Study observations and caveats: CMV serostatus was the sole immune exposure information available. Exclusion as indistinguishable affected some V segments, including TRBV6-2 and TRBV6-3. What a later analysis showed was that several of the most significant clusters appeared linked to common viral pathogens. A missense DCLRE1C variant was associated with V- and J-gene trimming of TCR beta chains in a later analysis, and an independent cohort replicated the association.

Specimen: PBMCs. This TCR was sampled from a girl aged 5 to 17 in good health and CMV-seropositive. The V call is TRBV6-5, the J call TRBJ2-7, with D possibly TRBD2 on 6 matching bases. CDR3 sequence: CASSYWGGEQYF. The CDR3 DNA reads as TGTGCCAGCAGTTACTGGGGAGGAGAGCAGTACTTC.